A selection of T cell receptor beta chains follows, all from one sample in a study of T and B cells in COVID-19 patients. Each CDR3 protein gets one entry after TCRdb re-called the multiplex PCR reads with MiXCR. The repertoire holds 13,000 to 15,000 distinct CDR3 sequences, with around 28% as singletons. Sequencing was carried out using blood. The receptors come from a human donor who had recovered from COVID-19. CDR3s include the opening cysteine and the closing phenylalanine or tryptophan. The order of the fields is J gene, V gene, clone size, D gene, CDR3 protein, CDR3 DNA. The D gene is left open where the match is weak. The size of a clone is reported for some rows only, either as once, few or many, or as a class for expanded clones.

TRBJ2-3 TRBV27 medium-sized NA CASSFSTADTQYF TGTGCCAGCAGTTTTTCGACGGCAGATACGCAGTATTTT
TRBJ1-2 TRBV7-9 NA NA CASSVDDTDPYGYTF TGTGCCAGCAGCGTCGACGACACCGATCCCTATGGCTACACCTTC
TRBJ2-3 TRBV30 few NA CAWSVLEGRDSDTQYF TGTGCCTGGAGTGTACTGGAGGGGCGGGATTCAGATACGCAGTATTTT
TRBJ1-4 TRBV19 medium-sized TRBD1 CASSRDRDVRRGEKLFF TGTGCCAGTAGCCGGGACAGGGATGTTCGTAGAGGCGAAAAACTGTTTTTT
TRBJ1-2 TRBV12-3/TRBV12-4 NA TRBD1 CASSPGTGNGYTF TGTGCCAGCAGTCCCGGGACAGGGAATGGCTACACCTTC
TRBJ1-4 TRBV20-1 once NA CSARDLVLNEKLFF TGCAGTGCTAGAGATCTTGTCCTTAATGAAAAACTGTTTTTT
TRBJ1-1 TRBV14 once NA CASSPRHGLMNTEAFF TGTGCCAGCAGCCCTAGGCACGGCCTGATGAACACTGAAGCTTTCTTT
TRBJ1-4 TRBV11-1 NA NA CASSGAEGPAEKLFF TGTGCCAGCAGCGGAGCGGAGGGGCCCGCCGAAAAACTGTTTTTT
TRBJ2-7 TRBV6-6 few NA CASRVALAAFEQYF TGTGCCAGCAGGGTGGCTCTAGCAGCCTTCGAGCAGTACTTC
TRBJ1-6 TRBV6-5 many NA CASSYLWEGNSPLHF TGTGCCAGCAGTTACCTATGGGAGGGCAATTCACCCCTCCACTTT
TRBJ1-5 TRBV19 medium-sized NA CASSMSGGGQPQHF TGTGCCAGTAGTATGTCGGGGGGCGGACAGCCCCAGCATTTT
TRBJ1-5 TRBV19 NA NA CASSPWGVSNQPQHF TGTGCCAGTAGTCCTTGGGGAGTTTCCAATCAGCCCCAGCATTTT
TRBJ1-4 TRBV6-6 NA NA CASSQRRGNEKLFF TGTGCCAGCAGCCAACGTAGGGGGAATGAAAAACTGTTTTTT
TRBJ2-5 TRBV7-2 NA NA CASSLRRETQYF TGTGCCAGCAGCTTAAGGCGGGAGACCCAGTACTTC
TRBJ2-1 TRBV19 medium-sized NA CASSRVNYNEQFF TGTGCCAGTAGTCGAGTGAACTACAATGAGCAGTTCTTC
TRBJ1-5 TRBV30 few NA CAWSRGVGNQPQHF TGTGCCTGGAGTCGGGGTGTGGGCAATCAGCCCCAGCATTTT